This TCR beta chain originates from a study of cytomegalovirus exposure and HLA in healthy donors. Whole-study findings and limits: Data from an earlier analysis indicated that most TCR beta V segments were productive either about 87% or about 30% of the time.

For this clone: No antigen is known for it.

13 Jbeta primers and 60 Vbeta primers were used for the PCR. Generated by immunoSEQ multiplex PCR, the TCRdb table keeps only in-frame clones and is missing some. The sample records under 200,000 clones, 84% being singletons. V gave up 5 bases and J gave up 8 bases; unmatched junction bases: 10. Germline values: CDR1 SGHAT, CDR2 FQNNGV. CDR3 length: 15 residues. The TCR was taken from a boy between 2 and 10 years old in good health and CMV-seronegative. The source material was PBMCs. The chain joins TRBV11-2 to TRBJ2-1, with 9 bases matching TRBD2. The CDR3 protein is CASSRWGSGSYEQFF. The CDR3 DNA reads as TGTGCCAGCAGCCGCTGGGGTAGCGGGAGTTATGAGCAGTTCTTC.